This passage covers 21 T cell receptor beta chains from one sample sequenced in a study of T cells in Graves' hyperthyroidism and ophthalmopathy (dated by TCRdb to about 2019). The library was built by means of multiplex PCR. Sequencing was carried out with an Illumina HiSeq 2000. Amplification of TCR beta CDR3 regions was carried out from RNA transcripts. The first round of RT-PCR for the TCR CDR3 was performed with the HTBI primer set and the Qiagen OneStep RT-PCR kit. Clones were called with MiXCR by TCRdb after fastp trimmed the public reads at Q25, and only in-frame beta chains were retained. Identical CDR3 protein sequences are pooled into one entry, listed with their most common genes and DNA. The sample profile shows more than 550,000 distinct CDR3 sequences; over 40% of them were found once. The top ten constitute more than 7% of the sample. The sequencing input was peripheral blood or thyroid tissue (not recorded which). All receptors come from an adult man with Graves' disease, either hyperthyroidism or ophthalmopathy (not recorded which).

The chain is built from TRBV19 and TRBJ1-3; the D is unclear. The V end lost 3 bases, the J end lost 0 bases, and 6 bases lay between the germline ends. The germline CDR1 and CDR2 sequences are LNHDA and SQIVND (reference sequence). The CDR3 has 14 residues. In DNA form, the CDR3 reads TGTGCCAGTAGTATGGGCAGCTCTGGAAACACCATATATTTT. Amino acid sequence: CASSMGSSGNTIYF.

This clonotype was seen a few times. J is TRBJ1-2 and V is TRBV19; D remains ambiguous. V shed 5 bases and J shed 4 bases, with 14 bases lying between them. Germline V gene sequence: CDR1 LNHDA, CDR2 SQIVND (reference sequence). This CDR3 region has 14 residues. CDR3 region: CASSGPVPFYGYTF. In DNA, the CDR3 is TGTGCCAGTAGTGGGCCAGTACCTTTCTATGGCTACACCTTC.

A few counts support this clonotype. The V and J genes are TRBV7-9 and TRBJ2-6; maybe TRBD1 (6 bases). CDR3 length equals 18 residues. Deletions cut 3 bases from V and 4 bases from J, with 19 bases between. Germline V gene lookup returns CDR1 SEHNR and CDR2 FQNEAQ (reference sequence). The DNA for the CDR3 is TGTGCCAGCAGCTTGGGCAGGGGTACACTCTCGGGGGCCAACGTCCTGACTTTC. Translating it yields CASSLGRGTLSGANVLTF.

CDR3 amino acids: CATSDSGGNQPQYF. CDR3 in DNA: TGTGCCACCAGTGATAGCGGGGGCAATCAGCCCCAGTACTTC. V gene TRBV24-1 combines with J gene TRBJ2-5; 8 positions agree with TRBD2. J gave up 9 bases and V 3 bases, and 8 bases lay outside the gene matches. CDR1 is KGHDR, CDR2 SFDVKD, per germline. The CDR3 is 14 residues long.

This clonotype occurred many times. The chain's CDR3 is CSVAPGDTLNTEAFF. In DNA form, the CDR3 reads TGCAGCGTTGCTCCCGGGGATACGTTGAACACTGAAGCTTTCTTT. The gene calls are TRBV29-1 and TRBJ1-1; D remains unclear. V lost 4 bases and J 0 bases, leaving 15 bases between the germline ends. Germline CDR1 and CDR2: SQVTM and ANQGSEA. The length of the CDR3 is 15 residues.

Only one count was recorded for this clonotype. A read error may explain this, as a much larger clone is one base away. The V and J genes are TRBV19 and TRBJ1-2; possibly TRBD1 for D (5 bases). CDR3 size: 13 residues. Germline V gives CDR1 LNHDA, CDR2 SQIVND (reference sequence). V gave up 7 bases and J gave up 4 bases, with 13 bases separating them. The CDR3 DNA follows: TGTGCCAGTACGTCTTTTGGGGGCTATGGCTACACCTTC. It encodes CASTSFGGYGYTF.

This clonotype came up a few times. The chain couples TRBV12-3 or TRBV12-4 to TRBJ1-1; no definite D call. V gave up 4 bases and J gave up 1 base, with 7 bases separating them. This CDR3 has 13 residues. The CDR3 loop is CASSYRWNTEAFF. The CDR3 coding sequence is TGTGCCAGCAGTTATAGGTGGAACACTGAAGCTTTCTTT.

The table lists this clonotype with many counts. The V call is TRBV20-1, the J call TRBJ2-5, with 7 bases identical to TRBD1. The CDR3 length is 13 residues. Germline assignment: CDR1 DFQATT and CDR2 SNEGSKA (reference sequence). Trimming took 3 bases from V and 2 from J; bases not matched to a gene: 3. As DNA, the CDR3 is TGCAGTGCTAGCGACAGGGTTCAAGAGACCCAGTACTTC. Its protein product is CSASDRVQETQYF.

In regard to this clonotype: Since a much larger clone is just one base distant, this may be a read error. The rearrangement joins TRBV5-1 to TRBJ2-7, with TRBD1 identical over 7 bases. J was trimmed by 5 bases and V by 5 bases; bases with no gene match: 7. Germline-derived CDR1 and CDR2 are SGHRS and YFSETQ. The CDR3 contains 13 residues. The CDR3 protein is CASRVSTGNEQYF. CDR3 DNA: TGCGCCAGCAGAGTATCGACAGGGAACGAGCAGTACTTC.

In this sample, this clonotype turned up many times. The chain joins TRBV7-3 to TRBJ1-2, with 9 bases aligning to TRBD1. The length of the CDR3 is 14 residues. CDR1 and CDR2 from the germline V gene are SGHTA and FQGTGA. Unmatched junction bases numbered 0, after V lost 0 bases and J lost 4 bases. The CDR3 loop is CASSLTTGGYGYTF. The CDR3, as DNA: TGTGCCAGCAGCTTAACGACAGGGGGCTATGGCTACACCTTC.

This clonotype occurred a few times. The CDR3 reads CASSLRQGMASPLHF. The CDR3 coding sequence is TGTGCCAGCAGCTTACGACAGGGAATGGCTTCACCCCTCCACTTT. The chain carries TRBV11-2 and TRBJ1-6, with TRBD1 identical over 7 bases. Looked up from germline, CDR1 is SGHAT and CDR2 is FQNNGV. The CDR3 has 15 amino acids. Trimming cost V 2 bases and J 9 bases; bases outside gene matches: 7.

This clonotype is a singleton in its sample. The chain uses TRBV7-9 and TRBJ2-5; TRBD1 matches at 7 bases. V dropped 5 bases and J dropped 0; count of bases not matched to a gene: 9. Germline V gene lookup returns CDR1 SEHNR and CDR2 FQNEAQ (reference sequence). This CDR3 spans 16 amino acids. In nucleotides, the CDR3 is TGTGCCAGCAGCGCAGACCCGGGACAGAACCAAGAGACCCAGTACTTC. Amino acid sequence: CASSADPGQNQETQYF.

This clonotype was counted a few times. V is TRBV12-3 or TRBV12-4 and J is TRBJ1-5; D is unresolved. V was clipped by 3 bases and J by 7 bases, with 13 bases between them. This CDR3 is built from 14 residues. CDR3: CASSFWEVGQPQHF. CDR3 bases: TGTGCCAGCAGTTTCTGGGAAGTAGGGCAGCCCCAGCATTTT.

This chain links TRBV24-1 with TRBJ2-5, with D possibly matching TRBD1 (6 bases). Per germline, CDR1 KGHDR and CDR2 SFDVKD. The CDR3 contains 16 residues. The germline V and J ends were trimmed by 3 bases and 1 base, with 14 bases remaining between them. DNA of the CDR3: TGTGCCACCAGTGATCGGAAGCGAGGGGGCCAAGAGACCCAGTACTTC. This encodes CATSDRKRGGQETQYF.

The chain uses TRBV5-1 and TRBJ1-2; D not resolved. Germline V gene sequence: CDR1 SGHRS, CDR2 YFSETQ. Trimming took off 0 bases at V and 6 bases at J, with 12 bases between the two ends. The CDR3 is 14 residues long. As DNA, the CDR3 is TGCGCCAGCAGCTTGGCACAGCATGGTAATGGCTACACCTTC. This encodes CASSLAQHGNGYTF.

This clonotype was seen a handful of times. The chain is built from TRBV20-1 and TRBJ1-5; no reliable D call. V lost 6 bases and J lost 0, with 15 bases in between. CDR3 length: 15 amino acids. The germline V gene encodes CDR1 DFQATT and CDR2 SNEGSKA (reference sequence). CDR3 amino acids: CSARRVGNSNQPQHF. The CDR3 coding sequence is TGCAGTGCAAGAAGGGTAGGGAATAGCAATCAGCCCCAGCATTTT.

This clonotype was counted only a few times. V gene TRBV2 combines with J gene TRBJ1-5; 8 nucleotides match TRBD1. Germline trimming cut 1 base from V and 7 bases from J; bases unmatched to any gene: 6. CDR3 size: 15 residues. Germline CDR1 is SNHLY and CDR2 is FYNNEI. CDR3 protein: CASSEDDRGGQPQHF. Here the CDR3 DNA reads TGTGCCAGCAGTGAAGACGACAGGGGTGGGCAGCCCCAGCATTTT.

This clonotype has only a few counts. The chain links TRBV12-3 or TRBV12-4 to TRBJ1-1, with D unresolved. Trimming took 8 bases from V and 5 from J, leaving 15 bases between them. CDR3 length: 13 amino acids. The CDR3 DNA is TGTGCCAGCGCCGTCTCGTCTCCAACTGAAGCTTTCTTT. Its protein is CASAVSSPTEAFF.

Comments on this clonotype: Sequence at one end of the junction differs from germline and may be a read error. V is TRBV7-2 and J is TRBJ1-4; the D gene is possibly TRBD1 (5 bases). The germline gives CDR1 SGHTA, CDR2 FQGNSA. CDR3 length equals 15 residues. The CDR3 loop is CASSLAAWGNERLFF. The DNA of the CDR3 is TGTGCCAGCAGCTTAGCTGCGTGGGGGAATGAAAGACTGTTTTTT.

This clonotype was observed a handful of times. The chain combines TRBV7-9 with TRBJ1-1, with unresolved D. Germline CDR1 SEHNR, CDR2 FQNEAQ (reference sequence). V was clipped by 3 bases and J by 3 bases, with 11 bases between them. This CDR3 is built from 14 residues. This chain's CDR3 is CASSLVGEDTEAFF. The DNA for the CDR3 is TGTGCCAGCAGCTTGGTCGGGGAAGACACTGAAGCTTTCTTT.

The chain employs TRBV6-5 and TRBJ2-5; maybe TRBD1 (5 bases). V lost 4 bases to trimming and J lost 1 base, with 13 bases between them. CDR3 length: 15 amino acids. Germline-derived CDR1 and CDR2 are MNHEY and SVGAGI. For the CDR3, the DNA is TGTGCCAGCAGTTTGCTACAGGAACTCCAAGAGACCCAGTACTTC. As protein: CASSLLQELQETQYF.